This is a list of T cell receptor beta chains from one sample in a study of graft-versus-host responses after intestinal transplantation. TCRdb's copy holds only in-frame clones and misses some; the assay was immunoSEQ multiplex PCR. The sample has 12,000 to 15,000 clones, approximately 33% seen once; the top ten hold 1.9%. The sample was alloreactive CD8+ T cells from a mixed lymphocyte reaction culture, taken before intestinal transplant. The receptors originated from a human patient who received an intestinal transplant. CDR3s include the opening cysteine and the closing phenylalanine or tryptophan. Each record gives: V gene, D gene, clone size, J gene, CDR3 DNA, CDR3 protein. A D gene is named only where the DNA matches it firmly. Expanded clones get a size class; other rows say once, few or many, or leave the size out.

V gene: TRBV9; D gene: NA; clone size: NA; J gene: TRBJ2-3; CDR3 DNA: TGTGCCAGCAGCGTAGAGGGGGGGGCGCTGGTCTCTTCAACAGATACGCAGTATTTT; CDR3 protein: CASSVEGGALVSSTDTQYF
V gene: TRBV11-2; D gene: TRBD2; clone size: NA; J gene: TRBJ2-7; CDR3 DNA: TGTGCCAGCAGCTTAGATCCGACTAGCCCTGCTTTC; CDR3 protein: CASSLDPTSPAF
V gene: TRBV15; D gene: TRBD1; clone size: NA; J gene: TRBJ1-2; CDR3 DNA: TGTGCCACCAGCAGAGAAAGGGGGCTTGGCTACACCTTC; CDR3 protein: CATSRERGLGYTF
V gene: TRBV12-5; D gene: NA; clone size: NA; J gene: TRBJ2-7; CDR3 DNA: TGTGCTAGTGGTTTGGTTCCGTCGGACACCCTCTACGAGCAGTACTTC; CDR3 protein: CASGLVPSDTLYEQYF
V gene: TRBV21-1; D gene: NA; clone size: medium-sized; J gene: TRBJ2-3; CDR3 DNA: TGTGCCAGCGCGGATACGCAGTATTTT; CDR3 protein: CASADTQYF
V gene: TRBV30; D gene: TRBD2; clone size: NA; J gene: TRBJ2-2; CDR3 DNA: TGTGCCTGGACTGGGGCGGGGGGCATCACCGGGGAGCTGTTTTTT; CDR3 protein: CAWTGAGGITGELFF
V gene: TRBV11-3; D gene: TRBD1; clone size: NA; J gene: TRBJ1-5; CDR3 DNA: TGTGCCAGCAGTGAGGGACAGGGGAGATTTTTTAGAGGTCAGCCCCAGCATTTT; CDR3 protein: CASSEGQGRFFRGQPQHF
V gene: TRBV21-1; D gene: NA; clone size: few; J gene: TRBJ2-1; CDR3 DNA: TGTGCCAGCCCGGACAGGGGGCACCAGGACTACAATGAGCAGTTCTTC; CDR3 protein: CASPDRGHQDYNEQFF
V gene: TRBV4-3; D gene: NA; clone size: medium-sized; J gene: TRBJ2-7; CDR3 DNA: TGCGCCAGCAGCCAAGATCGTATCGGGGGGCTCGAGCAGTACTTC; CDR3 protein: CASSQDRIGGLEQYF
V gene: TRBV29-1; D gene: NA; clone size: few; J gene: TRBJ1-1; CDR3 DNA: TGCAGCGGAACTGTCCCCACTGAAGCTTTCTTT; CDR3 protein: CSGTVPTEAFF
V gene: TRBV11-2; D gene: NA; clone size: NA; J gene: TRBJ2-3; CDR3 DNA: TGTGCCAGCAGCGTACTGTCAACCCTCACAGATACGCAGTATTTT; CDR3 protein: CASSVLSTLTDTQYF
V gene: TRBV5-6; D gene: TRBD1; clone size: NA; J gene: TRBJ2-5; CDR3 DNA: TGTGCCAGCAGTACGGACAGGGGCCAAGAGACCCAGTACTTC; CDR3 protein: CASSTDRGQETQYF
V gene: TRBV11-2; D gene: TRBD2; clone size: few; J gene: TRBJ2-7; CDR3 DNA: TGTGCCAGCAAACTAGCGGGGGGCGGTATGACCTACGAGCAGTACTTC; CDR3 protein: CASKLAGGGMTYEQYF